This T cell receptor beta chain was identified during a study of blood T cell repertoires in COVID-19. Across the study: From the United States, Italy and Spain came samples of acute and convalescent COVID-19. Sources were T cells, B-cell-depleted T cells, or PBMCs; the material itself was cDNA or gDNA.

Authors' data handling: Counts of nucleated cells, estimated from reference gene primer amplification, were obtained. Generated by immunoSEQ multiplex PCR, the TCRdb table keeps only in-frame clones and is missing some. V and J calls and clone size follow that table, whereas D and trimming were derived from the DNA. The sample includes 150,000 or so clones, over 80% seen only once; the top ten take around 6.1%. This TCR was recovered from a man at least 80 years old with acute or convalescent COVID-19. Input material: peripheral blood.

CDR3 residues: CASSFKTSKHGYTF. CDR3 nucleotides: TGTGCCAGCAGCTTTAAAACCTCCAAGCATGGCTACACCTTC. The chain has TRBV7-2 and TRBJ1-2; D unresolved. The germline CDR1 and CDR2 sequences are SGHTA and FQGNSA. V was cut by 3 bases and J by 6 bases, with 14 bases left in between. This CDR3 comprises 14 residues.